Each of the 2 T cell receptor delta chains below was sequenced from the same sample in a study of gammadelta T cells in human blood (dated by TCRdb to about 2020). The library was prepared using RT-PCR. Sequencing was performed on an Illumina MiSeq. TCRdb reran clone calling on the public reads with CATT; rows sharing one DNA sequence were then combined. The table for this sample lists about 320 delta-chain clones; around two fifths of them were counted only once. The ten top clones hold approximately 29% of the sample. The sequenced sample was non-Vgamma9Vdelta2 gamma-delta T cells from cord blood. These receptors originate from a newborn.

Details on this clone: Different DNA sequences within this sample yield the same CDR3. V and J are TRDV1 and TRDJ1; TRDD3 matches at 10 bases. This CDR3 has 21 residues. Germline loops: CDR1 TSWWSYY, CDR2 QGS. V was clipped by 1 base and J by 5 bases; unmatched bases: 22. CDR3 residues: CALGERPNGRTGGCTTDKLIF. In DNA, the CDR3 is TGTGCTCTTGGGGAACGGCCGAACGGAAGGACTGGGGGATGCACCACTGATAAACTCATCTTT.

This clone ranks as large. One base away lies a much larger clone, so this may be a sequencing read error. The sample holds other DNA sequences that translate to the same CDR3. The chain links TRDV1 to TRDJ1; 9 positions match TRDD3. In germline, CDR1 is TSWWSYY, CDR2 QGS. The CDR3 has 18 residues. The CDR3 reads CALPFSGGFAPDTDKLIF. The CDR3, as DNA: TGTGCTCTCCCCTTTTCTGGGGGATTTGCTCCGGACACTGATAAACTCATCTTT.